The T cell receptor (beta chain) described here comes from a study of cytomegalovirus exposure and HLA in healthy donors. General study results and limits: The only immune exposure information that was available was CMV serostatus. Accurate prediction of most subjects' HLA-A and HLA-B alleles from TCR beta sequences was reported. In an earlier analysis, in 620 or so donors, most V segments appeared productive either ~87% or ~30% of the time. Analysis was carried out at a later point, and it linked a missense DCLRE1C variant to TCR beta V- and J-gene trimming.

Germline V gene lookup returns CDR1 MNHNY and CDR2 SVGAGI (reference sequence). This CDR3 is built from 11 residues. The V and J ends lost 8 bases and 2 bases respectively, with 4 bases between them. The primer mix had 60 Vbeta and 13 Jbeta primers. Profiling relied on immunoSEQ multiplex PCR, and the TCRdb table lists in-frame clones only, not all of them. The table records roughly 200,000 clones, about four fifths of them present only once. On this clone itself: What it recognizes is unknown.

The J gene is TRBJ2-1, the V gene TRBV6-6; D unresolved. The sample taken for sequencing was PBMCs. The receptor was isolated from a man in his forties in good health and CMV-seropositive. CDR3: CASRAYNEQFF. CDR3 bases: TGTGCCAGCCGGGCCTACAATGAGCAGTTCTTC.